The 30 T cell receptor beta chains presented below share a single source sample, sequenced in a study of shared clonotypes between healthy human individuals. The repertoire was sequenced with immunoSEQ multiplex PCR; TCRdb's copy has only in-frame clones and lacks some. This sample has about 2.3 million clones; 85% to 95% occur once, and the top ten carry roughly 0.36%. What was sequenced was naive CD4+ T cells from PBMCs. Regarding subset: CD45RA+ positively selected. The receptor source for this set is a man between 18 and 35 years old in good health. Some clones in this sample may be carry-over from other donors' samples.

The sample holds one count of this clone. The V gene is TRBV7-3, the J gene TRBJ2-2; the D gene is possibly TRBD2 (5 bases). Germline V gives CDR1 SGHTA, CDR2 FQGTGA. V was trimmed by 4 bases and J by 5 bases, leaving 8 bases between them. This CDR3 is 13 amino acids long. DNA of the CDR3: TGTGCCAGCAGCTACCGGGGAACCGGGGAGCTGTTTTTT. Amino acids: CASSYRGTGELFF.

Only one count was recorded for this clone. The rearrangement uses TRBV28 and TRBJ2-7; TRBD2 might be the D (7 bases). CDR1 and CDR2 (germline): MDHEN, SYDVKM. V lost 5 bases to trimming and J lost 3 bases, with 17 bases between them. The CDR3 spans 15 residues. CDR3 DNA sequence: TGTGCCAGCAGTAAAACTGGGAGGGGGATCTACGAGCAGTACTTC. Its translation is CASSKTGRGIYEQYF.

The chain carries TRBV19 and TRBJ2-5; D is perhaps TRBD2 (6 bases). The germline gives CDR1 LNHDA, CDR2 SQIVND (reference sequence). CDR3 length: 15 amino acids. V was clipped by 6 bases and J by 3 bases, with 17 bases between them. The CDR3 loop is CASSPRGWGEETQYF. The CDR3 DNA follows: TGTGCCAGTAGCCCCCGGGGCTGGGGGGAAGAGACCCAGTACTTC. The full variable domain, completed using reference TRBV19 and TRBJ2-5, is DGGITQSPKYLFRKEGQNVTLSCEQNLNHDAMYWYRQDPGQGLRLIYYSQIVNDFQKGDIAEGYSVSREKKESFPLTVTSAQKNPTAFYLCASSPRGWGEETQYFGPGTRLLVL.

On this clone: The same CDR3 can be traced to other DNA sequences in this sample. The chain combines TRBV6-5 with TRBJ1-1; D unclear. V was cut by 2 bases and J by 4 bases, with 5 bases left in between. This CDR3 spans 12 amino acids. Germline V lookup: CDR1 MNHEY, CDR2 SVGAGI. The CDR3 DNA sequence: TGTGCCAGCAGTTACGGTCGCACTGAAGCTTTCTTT. Residues: CASSYGRTEAFF.

Here the CDR3 DNA reads TGTGCCAGCAGCTTATTAAGGGACAGAACCTACGAGCAGTACTTC. Translating gives CASSLLRDRTYEQYF. The rearrangement links TRBV11-2 to TRBJ2-7, with 7 bases identical to TRBD1. Looked up from germline, CDR1 is SGHAT and CDR2 is FQNNGV. V dropped 2 bases and J dropped 2; count of bases not matched to a gene: 6. The CDR3 is made up of 15 amino acids.

The rearrangement joins TRBV28 to TRBJ2-7, with 11 nucleotides matching TRBD2. J was trimmed by 2 bases and V by 7 bases; bases with no gene match: 4. Looked up from germline, CDR1 is MDHEN and CDR2 is SYDVKM. The CDR3 loop spans 14 amino acids. The CDR3 here is CASNQLAGAYEQYF. CDR3 DNA sequence: TGTGCCAGCAACCAACTAGCGGGAGCCTACGAGCAGTACTTC.

The chain links TRBV29-1 to TRBJ2-1; 7 bases match TRBD1. Losses at the gene ends were 6 bases for V and 0 bases for J; bases not matched to a gene: 5. This CDR3 comprises 14 residues. Per the germline V gene, CDR1 is SQVTM and CDR2 is ANQGSEA. The CDR3 protein is CSVRRQGSYNEQFF. The DNA for the CDR3 is TGCAGCGTCCGGCGACAGGGCTCCTACAATGAGCAGTTCTTC.

This rearrangement joins TRBV5-6 to TRBJ2-2; TRBD1 matches 7 bases. V shed 2 bases, J shed 10 bases, and the junction held 5 bases outside the gene matches. CDR3 length equals 13 residues. Germline CDR1 SGHDT, CDR2 YYEEEE. CDR3 loop: CASSLTGAPELFF. The DNA for the CDR3 is TGTGCCAGCAGCTTAACAGGGGCCCCGGAGCTGTTTTTT. The whole variable domain, remainder taken from reference TRBV5-6 and TRBJ2-2, is DAGVTQSPTHLIKTRGQQVTLRCSPKSGHDTVSWYQQALGQGPQFIFQYYEEEERQRGNFPDRFSGHQFPNYSSELNVNALLLGDSALYLCASSLTGAPELFFGEGSRLTVL.

This clone was counted once. This sample also contains other DNA sequences that code for the same CDR3. The V call is TRBV7-9, the J call TRBJ1-1; tentative D call: TRBD1 (5 bases). Trimming stripped 4 bases from V and 4 bases from J, with 10 bases between. Germline values: CDR1 SEHNR, CDR2 FQNEAQ (reference sequence). CDR3 length: 13 amino acids. The CDR3 DNA reads TGTGCCAGCAGCTCGCAGGGATTCACTGAAGCTTTCTTT. Amino acids: CASSSQGFTEAFF.

The gene calls are TRBV6-5 and TRBJ1-4, with D hard to call. V was trimmed by 1 base and J by 7 bases, leaving 16 bases between them. The CDR3 has 16 amino acids. Germline loops: CDR1 MNHEY, CDR2 SVGAGI. CDR3 in DNA: TGTGCCAGCAGTTACTTCGGCACCCACGGTGGTGAAAAACTGTTTTTT. Its protein product is CASSYFGTHGGEKLFF.

This clone was counted a single time. V is TRBV30 and J is TRBJ2-7, with D perhaps given as TRBD1 or TRBD2 (5 bases each). The ends were cut back, 5 bases at V and 3 bases at J, with 23 bases in the middle. The CDR3 sequence is 16 residues long. Germline-derived CDR1 and CDR2 are GTSNPN and SVGIG (reference sequence). The CDR3 coding sequence is TGTGCCTGGCCTGGGGGTAACACCGCCCAGGGCTACGAGCAGTACTTC. Translation gives CAWPGGNTAQGYEQYF.

The chain is built from TRBV27 and TRBJ1-1; D is perhaps TRBD1 (5 bases). Trimming cost V 5 bases and J 6 bases, with 16 bases left between them. Germline loops: CDR1 MNHEY, CDR2 SMNVEV (reference sequence). CDR3 length: 14 amino acids. The CDR3, as DNA: TGTGCCAGCAGTCTGCGCGGTGCGGGGGCTGAAGCTTTCTTT. It translates to CASSLRGAGAEAFF.

Turning to this clone: Other nucleotide sequences in the sample specify the same CDR3. This chain joins TRBV7-2 and TRBJ1-1, with 8 positions matching TRBD1. Germline V gene lookup returns CDR1 SGHTA and CDR2 FQGNSA. The CDR3 covers 14 residues. Germline trimming cut 5 bases from V and 1 base from J; bases unmatched to any gene: 3. The CDR3 DNA reads TGTGCCAGCAGCCCAGGGGGCGCGAACACTGAAGCTTTCTTT. Residues: CASSPGGANTEAFF.

This clone was observed a single time. The chain recombines TRBV28 with TRBJ1-2; TRBD1 matches 8 bases. The CDR3 runs to 15 residues. Looked up from germline, CDR1 is MDHEN and CDR2 is SYDVKM. V was pared by 3 bases and J by 6 bases, with 9 bases of the junction left unmatched. The chain's CDR3 is CASSFGAGGANGYTF. CDR3 DNA: TGTGCCAGCAGTTTCGGCGCAGGGGGCGCAAATGGCTACACCTTC.

The chain uses TRBV7-9 and TRBJ2-3, with a possible D match to TRBD1 (5 bases). The CDR3 covers 17 residues. Deletions cut 1 base from V and 1 base from J, with 15 bases between. Germline-derived CDR1 and CDR2 are SEHNR and FQNEAQ (reference sequence). The CDR3 DNA sequence: TGTGCCAGCAGCTTAGGGGTGCGTCAAGGGGGCACAGATACGCAGTATTTT. Protein: CASSLGVRQGGTDTQYF.

A word on this clone: Distinct nucleotide sequences in the sample also encode this CDR3. CDR3 amino acids: CASSTPNTGELFF. The CDR3 DNA reads as TGTGCCAGCAGTACCCCTAACACCGGGGAGCTGTTTTTT. The chain recombines TRBV28 with TRBJ2-2; D is uncertain. CDR1 is MDHEN and CDR2 is SYDVKM in the germline V gene. The CDR3 spans 13 residues. V lost 5 bases and J 2 bases, leaving 6 bases between the germline ends.

About this clone itself: This sample includes further DNA sequences coding for the same CDR3. The CDR3 nucleotides are TGTGCCAGCAGACGCACAGGGAACACCGGGGAGCTGTTTTTT. This gives the protein CASRRTGNTGELFF. The J gene is TRBJ2-2, the V gene TRBV28; D is possibly TRBD1 (5 bases). Germline-derived CDR1 and CDR2 are MDHEN and SYDVKM. CDR3 length: 14 amino acids. Trimming left V 6 bases short and J 1 base short, with 9 bases between.

Turning to this clone: Different DNA sequences within this sample yield the same CDR3. This rearrangement joins TRBV11-3 to TRBJ2-3; 10 nucleotides line up with TRBD2. J was trimmed by 0 bases and V by 5 bases; bases with no gene match: 5. Germline lookup yields CDR1 SGHNT and CDR2 YENEEA. CDR3 size: 16 residues. This CDR3 reads CASSPGLAASTDTQYF. CDR3 DNA sequence: TGTGCCAGCAGCCCAGGACTAGCGGCCAGCACAGATACGCAGTATTTT.

As to this clone: The same CDR3 can be traced to other DNA sequences in this sample. The rearrangement uses TRBV9 and TRBJ2-7; TRBD1 matches 7 bases. Per germline, CDR1 SGDLS and CDR2 YYNGEE. The CDR3 length is 14 residues. The ends lost 0 bases at V and 4 bases at J; junction bases unmatched: 4. The CDR3 reads CASSVGTGPYEQYF. CDR3 DNA sequence: TGTGCCAGCAGCGTAGGGACAGGACCTTACGAGCAGTACTTC.

The chain recombines TRBV2 with TRBJ1-2, with D maybe TRBD1 (6 bases). With 7 bases removed from V and 4 bases from J, the gap between germline ends came to 13 bases. The CDR3 has 13 residues. Germline values: CDR1 SNHLY, CDR2 FYNNEI. In nucleotides, the CDR3 is TGTGCCAGCACTTGGGACACCTTCTATGGCTACACCTTC. Protein sequence: CASTWDTFYGYTF.

This clone was detected once. The chain has TRBV27 and TRBJ2-7; tentative D call: TRBD2 (6 bases). The CDR3 covers 15 residues. V shed 6 bases and J shed 7 bases, with 22 bases lying between them. Germline CDR1 MNHEY, CDR2 SMNVEV (reference sequence). DNA for the CDR3: TGTGCCAGCAGCTTCATTTCGGCAGGGAGGTATGAGCAGTACTTC. Its translation: CASSFISAGRYEQYF.

The V call is TRBV6-6, the J call TRBJ2-5; maybe TRBD2 (5 bases). This CDR3 spans 15 amino acids. The V gene's germline CDR1 is MNHNY and CDR2 SVGAGI (reference sequence). V was shortened by 0 bases and J by 5 bases, with 13 bases between the two germline ends. The CDR3, as DNA: TGTGCCAGCAGTTACTCGAGAGGTGGGGAGGAGACCCAGTACTTC. It translates to CASSYSRGGEETQYF.

The J gene is TRBJ2-5, the V gene TRBV15; 8 nucleotides agree with TRBD2. CDR3 length: 18 amino acids. CDR1 is LNHNV, CDR2 YYDKDF, per germline (reference sequence). With 1 base clipped from V and 2 bases from J, the junction kept 12 bases outside the gene matches. The CDR3 nucleotides read TGTGCCACCAGCAGAGCTCCCTTTAGCGGGACCCGACAAGAGACCCAGTACTTC. Translating gives CATSRAPFSGTRQETQYF.

V usage is TRBV5-1 and J usage is TRBJ2-1; a possible D gene is TRBD2 (6 bases). Germline V gene data show CDR1 as SGHRS and CDR2 as YFSETQ. V was trimmed by 5 bases and J by 7 bases, leaving 19 bases between them. The CDR3 spans 15 residues. This CDR3 reads CASRKGGAWGNEQFF. The CDR3 coding sequence is TGCGCCAGCAGGAAAGGAGGGGCCTGGGGTAATGAGCAGTTCTTC. The full variable domain, completed using reference TRBV5-1 and TRBJ2-1, is KAGVTQTPRYLIKTRGQQVTLSCSPISGHRSVSWYQQTPGQGLQFLFEYFSETQRNKGNFPGRFSGRQFSNSRSEMNVSTLELGDSALYLCASRKGGAWGNEQFFGPGTRLTVL.

This sequence joins TRBV19 and TRBJ2-1; D perhaps matches TRBD1 (5 bases). The germline gives CDR1 LNHDA, CDR2 SQIVND (reference sequence). The CDR3 runs 14 residues. Trimming removed 4 bases from V and 9 bases from J, with 16 bases in between. The CDR3 nucleotides read TGTGCCAGTAGTAACAGGCCGGCGAGCATTGAGCAGTTCTTC. Encoded protein: CASSNRPASIEQFF.

The rearrangement joins TRBV5-1 to TRBJ2-5; TRBD2 might be the D (5 bases). Deletions cut 0 bases from V and 4 bases from J, with 7 bases between. The CDR3 is 13 amino acids. The V gene's germline CDR1 is SGHRS and CDR2 YFSETQ. CDR3: CASSLARGETQYF. DNA of the CDR3: TGCGCCAGCAGCTTGGCCCGGGGAGAGACCCAGTACTTC.

As regards this clone: Other nucleotide sequences from this sample produce the same CDR3. This rearrangement joins TRBV5-1 to TRBJ2-3; unclear D gene. This CDR3 comprises 14 residues. With 0 bases removed from V and 4 bases from J, the gap between germline ends came to 9 bases. Germline assignment: CDR1 SGHRS and CDR2 YFSETQ. For the CDR3, the DNA is TGCGCCAGCAGCTTGGATACGGGTGCAGATACGCAGTATTTT. Its translation: CASSLDTGADTQYF.

J is TRBJ1-1 and V is TRBV7-3; a possible D gene is TRBD1 (5 bases). This CDR3 region has 15 residues. The germline gives CDR1 SGHTA, CDR2 FQGTGA. With 1 base removed from V and 4 bases from J, the gap between germline ends came to 13 bases. CDR3 region: CASSLKAGQGTEAFF. In DNA form, the CDR3 reads TGTGCCAGCAGCTTAAAGGCAGGGCAGGGCACTGAAGCTTTCTTT.

This sequence joins TRBV5-1 and TRBJ1-2, with a weak D call TRBD1 (6 bases). The V and J ends lost 4 bases and 8 bases respectively, with 21 bases between them. This CDR3 is 15 amino acids long. CDR1 SGHRS and CDR2 YFSETQ come from the germline V gene. The CDR3, as DNA: TGCGCCAGCAGCCTGGGCGGACAGAGCGGTGGAGGCTACACCTTC. Amino acids: CASSLGGQSGGGYTF.

To note about this clone: Within the sample, other DNA sequences also encode this same CDR3. The V and J genes are TRBV6-6 and TRBJ2-7; D is unclear. CDR1 is MNHNY and CDR2 is SVGAGI in the germline V gene (reference sequence). Trimming removed 0 bases at V and 4 bases at J, with 10 bases between. The CDR3 covers 14 residues. CDR3 in amino acids: CASSYSGQTYEQYF. Here the CDR3 DNA reads TGTGCCAGCAGTTACTCGGGCCAGACGTACGAGCAGTACTTC.